This section outlines one T cell receptor beta chain sequence together with its context. With autoimmune disease history or systemic immunosuppression, patients were excluded. This sample stems from a study of OX40 agonist ivuxolimab in advanced cancers. From germline, CDR1 is SGHTA and CDR2 FQGNSA. Trimming took off 1 base at V and 12 bases at J, with 9 bases between the two ends. This CDR3 is built from 12 residues. TCRdb keeps only in-frame clones here, not all; method: immunoSEQ multiplex PCR. This table has about 83,000 clones, approximately 91% appearing once. This sample comprised CD4+ or CD8+ T cells sorted from blood, obtained in a trial of the OX40 agonist ivuxolimab. This sequence joins TRBV7-2 and TRBJ1-4; D remains ambiguous. This TCR was recovered from an adult with an advanced solid tumor such as melanoma, head and neck, liver or kidney cancer. CDR3 residues: CASSLDYGELFF. The CDR3 region has the DNA TGTGCCAGCAGCTTAGACTACGGGGAACTGTTTTTT.